This T cell receptor (beta chain) was observed in a study of T cell responses to AZD1222 COVID-19 vaccine. Study findings and constraints: AZD1222 recipients seropositive at baseline numbered only 5 or 6.

This clone appeared a few times. What it recognizes is unknown. Some clones are missing from TCRdb's copy, which holds only in-frame ones; the method was immunoSEQ multiplex PCR. The table includes 120,000 or so clones, 80% to 90% detected once. V lost 1 base to trimming and J lost 6 bases, with 6 bases between them. From germline, CDR1 is SEHNR and CDR2 FQNEAQ (reference sequence). The CDR3 covers 12 residues. The clonotype was recovered from an adult in good health. V usage is TRBV7-9 and J usage is TRBJ1-1; no reliable D call. Sequenced material: peripheral blood, taken on day 0 of AZD1222 vaccination. The CDR3 DNA follows: TGTGCCAGCAGCTTAGAACTCGCTGAAGCTTTCTTT. This translates into CASSLELAEAFF.